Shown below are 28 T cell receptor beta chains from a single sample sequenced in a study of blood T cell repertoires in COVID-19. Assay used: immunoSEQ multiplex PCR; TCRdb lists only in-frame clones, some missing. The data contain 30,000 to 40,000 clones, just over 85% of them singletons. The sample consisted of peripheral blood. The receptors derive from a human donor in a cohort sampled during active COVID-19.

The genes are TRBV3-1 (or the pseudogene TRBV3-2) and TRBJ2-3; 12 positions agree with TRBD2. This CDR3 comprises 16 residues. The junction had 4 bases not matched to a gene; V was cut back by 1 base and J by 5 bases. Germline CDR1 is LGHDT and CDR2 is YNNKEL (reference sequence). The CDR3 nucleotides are TGTGCCAGCAGCCAAGTACAGACTAGCGGGGGAGATACGCAGTATTTT. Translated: CASSQVQTSGGDTQYF.

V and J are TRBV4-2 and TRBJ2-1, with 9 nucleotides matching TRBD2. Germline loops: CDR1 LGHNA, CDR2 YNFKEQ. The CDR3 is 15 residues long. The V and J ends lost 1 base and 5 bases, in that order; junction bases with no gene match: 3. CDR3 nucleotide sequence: TGTGCCAGCAGCCAAGGACTAGCGGATGACAATGAGCAGTTCTTC. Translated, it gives CASSQGLADDNEQFF.

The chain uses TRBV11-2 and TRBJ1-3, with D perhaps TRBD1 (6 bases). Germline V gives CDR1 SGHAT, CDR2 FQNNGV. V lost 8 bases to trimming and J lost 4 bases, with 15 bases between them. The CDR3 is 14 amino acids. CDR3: CASVTGTIGNTIYF. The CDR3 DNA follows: TGTGCCAGCGTTACCGGGACAATCGGAAACACCATATATTTT. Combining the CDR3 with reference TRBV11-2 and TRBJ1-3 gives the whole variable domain EAGVAQSPRYKIIEKRQSVAFWCNPISGHATLYWYQQILGQGPKLLIQFQNNGVVDDSQLPKDRFSAERLKGVDSTLKIQPAKLEDSAVYLCASVTGTIGNTIYFGEGSWLTVV.

CDR3 DNA: TGTGCCAGCAGTACCAGGGGCGGCAATGAGCAGTTCTTC. Translation gives CASSTRGGNEQFF. The V gene is TRBV6-5, the J gene TRBJ2-1; tentatively, D is TRBD1 (6 bases). Germline assignment: CDR1 MNHEY and CDR2 SVGAGI. The CDR3 is 13 amino acids. With 5 bases removed from V and 6 bases from J, the gap between germline ends came to 11 bases.

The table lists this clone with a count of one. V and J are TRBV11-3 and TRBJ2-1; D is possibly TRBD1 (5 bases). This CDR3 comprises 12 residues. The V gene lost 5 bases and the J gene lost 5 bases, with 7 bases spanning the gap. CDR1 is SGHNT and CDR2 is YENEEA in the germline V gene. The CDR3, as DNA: TGTGCCAGCAGCAGACAGAACAATGAGCAGTTCTTC. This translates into CASSRQNNEQFF.

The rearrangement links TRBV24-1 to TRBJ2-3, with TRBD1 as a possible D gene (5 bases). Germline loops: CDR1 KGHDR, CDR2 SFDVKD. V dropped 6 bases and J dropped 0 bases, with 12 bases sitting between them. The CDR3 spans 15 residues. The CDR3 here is CATSSPTDSTDTQYF. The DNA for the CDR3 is TGTGCCACCAGTTCCCCGACAGATAGCACAGATACGCAGTATTTT.

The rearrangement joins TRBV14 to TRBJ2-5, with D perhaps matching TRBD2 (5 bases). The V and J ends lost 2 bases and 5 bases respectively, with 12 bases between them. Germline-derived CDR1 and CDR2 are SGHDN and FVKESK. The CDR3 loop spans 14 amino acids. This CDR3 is CASSQLTEVETQYF. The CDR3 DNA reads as TGTGCCAGCAGCCAATTGACGGAGGTTGAGACCCAGTACTTC.

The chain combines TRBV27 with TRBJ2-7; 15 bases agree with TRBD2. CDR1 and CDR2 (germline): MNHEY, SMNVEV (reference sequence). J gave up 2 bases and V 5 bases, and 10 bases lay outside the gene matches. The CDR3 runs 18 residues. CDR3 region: CASSRSRTSGRVTYEQYF. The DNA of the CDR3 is TGTGCCAGCAGTAGGTCCCGGACTAGCGGGAGGGTTACCTACGAGCAGTACTTC.

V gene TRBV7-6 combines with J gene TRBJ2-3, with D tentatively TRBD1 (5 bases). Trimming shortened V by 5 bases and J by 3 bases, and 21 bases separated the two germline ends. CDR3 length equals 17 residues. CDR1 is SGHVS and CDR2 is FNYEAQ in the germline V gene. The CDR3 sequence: CASSPGASEYRTDTQYF. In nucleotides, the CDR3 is TGTGCCAGCAGCCCTGGAGCAAGTGAATACAGGACAGATACGCAGTATTTT.

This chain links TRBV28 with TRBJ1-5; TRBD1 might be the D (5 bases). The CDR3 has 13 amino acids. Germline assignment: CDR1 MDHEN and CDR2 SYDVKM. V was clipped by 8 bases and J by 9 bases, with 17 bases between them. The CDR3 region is CASSRGFLTPQHF. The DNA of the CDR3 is TGTGCCAGCTCTCGGGGGTTCCTGACGCCCCAGCATTTT.

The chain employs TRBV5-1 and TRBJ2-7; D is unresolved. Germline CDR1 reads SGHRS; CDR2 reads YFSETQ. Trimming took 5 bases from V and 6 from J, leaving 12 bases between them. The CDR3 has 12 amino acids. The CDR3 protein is CASSRTSLEQYF. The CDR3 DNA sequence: TGCGCCAGCAGTAGAACTTCCCTCGAGCAGTACTTC.

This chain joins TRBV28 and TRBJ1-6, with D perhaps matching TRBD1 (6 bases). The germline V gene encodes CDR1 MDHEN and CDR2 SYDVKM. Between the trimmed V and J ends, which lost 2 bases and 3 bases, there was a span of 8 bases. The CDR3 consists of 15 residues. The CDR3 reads CASSLQGLYNSPLHF. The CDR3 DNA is TGTGCCAGCAGTTTACAGGGGCTCTATAATTCACCCCTCCACTTT.

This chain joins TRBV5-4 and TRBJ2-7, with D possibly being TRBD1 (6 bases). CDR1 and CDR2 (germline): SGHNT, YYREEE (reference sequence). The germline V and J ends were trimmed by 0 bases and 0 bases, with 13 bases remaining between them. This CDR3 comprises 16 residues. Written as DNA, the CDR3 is TGTGCCAGCAGCTTGGCGTTAACAGGGTACTCCTACGAGCAGTACTTC. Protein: CASSLALTGYSYEQYF.

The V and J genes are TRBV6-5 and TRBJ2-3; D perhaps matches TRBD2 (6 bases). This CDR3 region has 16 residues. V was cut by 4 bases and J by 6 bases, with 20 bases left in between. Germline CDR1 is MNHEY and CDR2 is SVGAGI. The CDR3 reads CASSSFSIAGSDTQYF. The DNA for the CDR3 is TGTGCCAGCAGTTCTTTTAGTATCGCGGGATCGGATACGCAGTATTTT.

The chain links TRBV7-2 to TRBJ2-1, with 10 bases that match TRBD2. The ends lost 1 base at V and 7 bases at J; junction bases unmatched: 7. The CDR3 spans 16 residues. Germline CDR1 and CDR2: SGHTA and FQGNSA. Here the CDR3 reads CASSLEPSGGWNEQFF. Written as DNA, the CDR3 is TGTGCCAGCAGCTTAGAGCCTAGCGGGGGCTGGAATGAGCAGTTCTTC.

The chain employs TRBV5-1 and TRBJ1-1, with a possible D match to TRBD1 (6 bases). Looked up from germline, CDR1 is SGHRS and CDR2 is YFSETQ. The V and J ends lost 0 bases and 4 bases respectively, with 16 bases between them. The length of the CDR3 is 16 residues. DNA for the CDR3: TGCGCCAGCAGCTTGGCCCCACCTACGACAGGCACTGAAGCTTTCTTT. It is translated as CASSLAPPTTGTEAFF.

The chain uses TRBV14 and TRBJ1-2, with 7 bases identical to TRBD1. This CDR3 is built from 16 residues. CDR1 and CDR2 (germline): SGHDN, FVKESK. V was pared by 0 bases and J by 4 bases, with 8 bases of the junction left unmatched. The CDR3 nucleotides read TGTGCCAGCAGCCAAGATTTTACGACAGGGACCTATGGCTACACCTTC. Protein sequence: CASSQDFTTGTYGYTF.

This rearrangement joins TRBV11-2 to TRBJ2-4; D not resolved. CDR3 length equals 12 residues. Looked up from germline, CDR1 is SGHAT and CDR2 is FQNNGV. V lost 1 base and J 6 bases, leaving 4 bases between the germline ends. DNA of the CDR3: TGTGCCAGCAGCTTAGTCGGAAACATTCAGTACTTC. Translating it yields CASSLVGNIQYF. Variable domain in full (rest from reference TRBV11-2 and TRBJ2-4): EAGVAQSPRYKIIEKRQSVAFWCNPISGHATLYWYQQILGQGPKLLIQFQNNGVVDDSQLPKDRFSAERLKGVDSTLKIQPAKLEDSAVYLCASSLVGNIQYFGAGTRLSVL.

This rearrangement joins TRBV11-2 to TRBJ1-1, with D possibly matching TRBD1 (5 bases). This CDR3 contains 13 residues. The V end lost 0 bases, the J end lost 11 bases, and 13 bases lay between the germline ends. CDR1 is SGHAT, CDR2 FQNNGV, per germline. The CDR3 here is CASSLDARVRAFF. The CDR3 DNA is TGTGCCAGCAGCTTAGACGCCAGGGTGCGCGCTTTCTTT.

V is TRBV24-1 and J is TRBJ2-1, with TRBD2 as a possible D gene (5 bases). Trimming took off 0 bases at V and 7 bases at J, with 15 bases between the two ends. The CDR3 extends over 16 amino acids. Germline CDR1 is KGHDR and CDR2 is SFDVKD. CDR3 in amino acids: CATSDLQVRASNEQFF. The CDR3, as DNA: TGTGCCACCAGTGATTTGCAAGTGAGGGCAAGTAATGAGCAGTTCTTC.

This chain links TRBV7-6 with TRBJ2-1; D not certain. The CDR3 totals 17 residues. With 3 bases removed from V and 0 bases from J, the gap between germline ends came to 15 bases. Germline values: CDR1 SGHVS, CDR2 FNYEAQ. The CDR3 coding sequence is TGTGCCAGCAGCTTCCTCGCCCCCCCGAGCTCCTACAATGAGCAGTTCTTC. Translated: CASSFLAPPSSYNEQFF.

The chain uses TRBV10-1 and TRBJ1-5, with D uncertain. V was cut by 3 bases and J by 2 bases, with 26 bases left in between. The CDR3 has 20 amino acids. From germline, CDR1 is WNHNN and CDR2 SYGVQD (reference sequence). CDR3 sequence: CASSDREGFIEVECNQPQHF. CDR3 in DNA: TGCGCCAGCAGTGATCGGGAGGGATTTATTGAGGTCGAGTGCAATCAGCCCCAGCATTTT.

The CDR3: CASSSPGGPTSNEQFF. In DNA, the CDR3 is TGCGCCAGCAGCTCCCCTGGCGGGCCCACTTCCAATGAGCAGTTCTTC. The chain recombines TRBV5-1 with TRBJ2-1; tentative D call: TRBD2 (5 bases). CDR3 length: 16 residues. CDR1 SGHRS and CDR2 YFSETQ come from the germline V gene. V was clipped by 3 bases and J by 6 bases, with 19 bases between them.

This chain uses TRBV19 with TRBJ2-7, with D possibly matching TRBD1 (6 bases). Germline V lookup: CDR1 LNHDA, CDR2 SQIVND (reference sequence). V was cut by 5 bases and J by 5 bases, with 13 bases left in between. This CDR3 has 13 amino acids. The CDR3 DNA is TGTGCCAGTAGTGGGGGCCACACGGACGAGCAGTACTTC. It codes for CASSGGHTDEQYF.

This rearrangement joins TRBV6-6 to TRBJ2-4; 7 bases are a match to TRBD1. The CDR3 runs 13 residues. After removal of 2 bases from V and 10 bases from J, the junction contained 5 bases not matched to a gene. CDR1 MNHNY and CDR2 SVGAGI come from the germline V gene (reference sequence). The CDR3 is CASSYGDSQIQYF. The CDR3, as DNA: TGTGCCAGCAGTTACGGGGACAGTCAAATTCAGTACTTC.

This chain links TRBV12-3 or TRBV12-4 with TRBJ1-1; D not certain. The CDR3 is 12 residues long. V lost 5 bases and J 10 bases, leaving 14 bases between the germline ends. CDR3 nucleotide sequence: TGTGCCAGCAGTCAACTAGGCCTGGGAGCTTTCTTT. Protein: CASSQLGLGAFF.

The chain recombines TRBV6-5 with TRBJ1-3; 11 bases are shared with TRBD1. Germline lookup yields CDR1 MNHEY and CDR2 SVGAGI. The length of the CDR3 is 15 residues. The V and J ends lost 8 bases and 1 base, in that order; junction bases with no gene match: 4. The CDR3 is CASLRDRGSGNTIYF. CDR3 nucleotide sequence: TGTGCCAGCCTCCGGGACAGGGGGTCTGGAAACACCATATATTTT.

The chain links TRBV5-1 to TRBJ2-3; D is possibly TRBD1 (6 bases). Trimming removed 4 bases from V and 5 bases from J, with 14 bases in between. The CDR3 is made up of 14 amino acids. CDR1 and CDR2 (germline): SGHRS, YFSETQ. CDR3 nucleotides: TGCGCCAGCAGCCCAGGGGTTGTGGTAGATACGCAGTATTTT. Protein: CASSPGVVVDTQYF. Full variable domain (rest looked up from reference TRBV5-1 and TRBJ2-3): KAGVTQTPRYLIKTRGQQVTLSCSPISGHRSVSWYQQTPGQGLQFLFEYFSETQRNKGNFPGRFSGRQFSNSRSEMNVSTLELGDSALYLCASSPGVVVDTQYFGPGTRLTVL.